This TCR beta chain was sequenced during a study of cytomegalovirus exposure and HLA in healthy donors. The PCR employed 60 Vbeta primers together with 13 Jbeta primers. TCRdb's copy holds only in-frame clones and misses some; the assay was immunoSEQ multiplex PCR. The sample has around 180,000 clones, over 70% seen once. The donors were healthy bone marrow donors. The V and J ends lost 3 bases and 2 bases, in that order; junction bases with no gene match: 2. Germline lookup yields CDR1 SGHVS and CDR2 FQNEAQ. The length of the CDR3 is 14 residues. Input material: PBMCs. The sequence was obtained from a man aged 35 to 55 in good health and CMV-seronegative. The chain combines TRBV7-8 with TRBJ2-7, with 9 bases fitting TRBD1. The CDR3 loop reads CASSLDRGPYEQYF. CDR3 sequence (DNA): TGTGCCAGCAGCTTGGACAGGGGACCCTACGAGCAGTACTTC. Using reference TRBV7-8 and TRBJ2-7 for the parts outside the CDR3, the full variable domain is GAGVSQSPRYKVAKRGQDVALRCDPISGHVSLFWYQQALGQGPEFLTYFQNEAQLDKSGLPSDRFFAERPEGSVSTLKIQRTQQEDSAVYLCASSLDRGPYEQYFGPGTRLTVT.